This entry lists 28 T cell receptor beta chains sequenced from one sample in a study of blood T cell repertoires in COVID-19. The table came from immunoSEQ multiplex PCR; TCRdb's copy has only in-frame clones and leaves some out. The sample has around 200,000 clones; about 90% are singletons. Sequencing was performed on PBMCs or T cells enriched from blood (not recorded which). Every receptor here comes from a woman between 45 and 65 years old in a cohort exposed to, infected with or recovered from COVID-19 (not recorded which).

The J gene is TRBJ1-6, the V gene TRBV10-3, with D perhaps TRBD1 (6 bases). Deletions cut 0 bases from V and 4 bases from J, with 7 bases between. The CDR3 has 15 amino acids. CDR1 is ENHRY and CDR2 is SYGVKD in the germline V gene. The CDR3 loop reads CAISESGTYNSPLHF. CDR3 sequence (DNA): TGTGCCATCAGTGAGTCGGGGACATATAATTCACCCCTCCACTTT.

This chain uses TRBV12-5 with TRBJ1-5; the D is unclear. This CDR3 is built from 13 residues. V shed 5 bases and J shed 5 bases, with 10 bases lying between them. Looked up from germline, CDR1 is LGHNT and CDR2 is FRNRAP. In DNA form, the CDR3 reads TGTGCTAGTGGTCTCGACACATATCAGCCCCAGCATTTT. This sequence encodes CASGLDTYQPQHF.

The rearrangement links TRBV7-3 to TRBJ1-5; a weak D match, TRBD1 (5 bases). Trimming stripped 5 bases from V and 4 bases from J, with 9 bases between. Germline-derived CDR1 and CDR2 are SGHTA and FQGTGA. The CDR3 extends over 13 amino acids. In DNA form, the CDR3 reads TGTGCCAGCAGCCAAGGGGATAATCAGCCCCAGCATTTT. Amino acid sequence: CASSQGDNQPQHF.

The V and J genes are TRBV5-1 and TRBJ2-5; TRBD2 aligns across 10 bases. Trimming cost V 5 bases and J 5 bases; bases outside gene matches: 9. The CDR3 has 15 amino acids. CDR1 is SGHRS and CDR2 is YFSETQ in the germline V gene. The CDR3 reads CASSSGTSVMETQYF. As DNA, the CDR3 is TGCGCCAGCAGTTCCGGGACTAGCGTTATGGAGACCCAGTACTTC. Complete variable domain (other parts from reference TRBV5-1 and TRBJ2-5): KAGVTQTPRYLIKTRGQQVTLSCSPISGHRSVSWYQQTPGQGLQFLFEYFSETQRNKGNFPGRFSGRQFSNSRSEMNVSTLELGDSALYLCASSSGTSVMETQYFGPGTRLLVL.

The chain employs TRBV20-1 and TRBJ1-1; D perhaps matches TRBD1 (5 bases). CDR3 length: 11 residues. Trimming took off 4 bases at V and 9 bases at J, with 12 bases between the two ends. The V gene's germline CDR1 is DFQATT and CDR2 SNEGSKA (reference sequence). CDR3 nucleotide sequence: TGCAGTGCTATGGCCGGGGGGAAAGCTTTCTTT. This codes for CSAMAGGKAFF.

This chain uses TRBV18 with TRBJ1-4; D is unresolved. The germline CDR1 and CDR2 sequences are KGHSH and LQKENI. V was clipped by 0 bases and J by 7 bases, with 15 bases between them. The CDR3 extends over 16 amino acids. CDR3: CASSPPSVAPFEKLFF. CDR3 DNA: TGTGCCAGCTCACCACCTTCGGTCGCCCCTTTTGAAAAACTGTTTTTT. The full variable domain, rest sourced from reference TRBV18 and TRBJ1-4, is NAGVMQNPRHLVRRRGQEARLRCSPMKGHSHVYWYRQLPEEGLKFMVYLQKENIIDESGMPKERFSAEFPKEGPSILRIQQVVRGDSAAYFCASSPPSVAPFEKLFFGSGTQLSVL.

The chain couples TRBV30 to TRBJ2-1, with 8 bases lining up with TRBD2. CDR1 GTSNPN and CDR2 SVGIG come from the germline V gene (reference sequence). V lost 4 bases and J lost 4; bases outside the gene matches: 9. This CDR3 is 15 amino acids long. In DNA form, the CDR3 reads TGTGCCTGGACACGGGGGGGGCCGCCATACAATGAGCAGTTCTTC. Its translation: CAWTRGGPPYNEQFF.

The V call is TRBV11-3, the J call TRBJ1-3, with D tentatively TRBD1 (5 bases). V was pared by 8 bases and J by 4 bases, with 21 bases between. This CDR3 region has 16 residues. Germline V lookup: CDR1 SGHNT, CDR2 YENEEA. The chain's CDR3 is CASPPCRTTYGNTIYF. For the CDR3, the DNA is TGTGCCAGCCCCCCCTGCAGGACAACGTACGGAAACACCATATATTTT. Variable domain in full (rest from reference TRBV11-3 and TRBJ1-3): EAGVVQSPRYKIIEKKQPVAFWCNPISGHNTLYWYLQNLGQGPELLIRYENEEAVDDSQLPKDRFSAERLKGVDSTLKIQPAELGDSAVYLCASPPCRTTYGNTIYFGEGSWLTVV.

V gene TRBV7-2 combines with J gene TRBJ1-3; D not resolved. Trimming left V 0 bases short and J 4 bases short, with 7 bases between. The CDR3 is 14 amino acids. Looked up from germline, CDR1 is SGHTA and CDR2 is FQGNSA. The chain's CDR3 is CASSLATGGNTIYF. The CDR3 coding sequence is TGTGCCAGCAGCTTAGCGACGGGGGGAAACACCATATATTTT.

The chain couples TRBV3-1 (or the pseudogene TRBV3-2) to TRBJ2-3; tentative D call: TRBD1 (7 bases). The germline gives CDR1 LGHDT, CDR2 YNNKEL (reference sequence). The CDR3 sequence is 17 residues long. Trimming removed 1 base from V and 4 bases from J, with 18 bases in between. For the CDR3, the DNA is TGTGCCAGCAGCCAAGCCACAGGGCAGGGGGGCGCAGATACGCAGTATTTT. It codes for CASSQATGQGGADTQYF.

The chain carries TRBV5-6 and TRBJ1-2; the D is unclear. This CDR3 has 14 residues. The V and J ends lost 3 bases and 6 bases respectively, with 15 bases between them. Germline V gives CDR1 SGHDT, CDR2 YYEEEE. CDR3 loop: CASSWVTGNNGYTF. CDR3 bases: TGTGCCAGCAGCTGGGTAACGGGTAATAATGGCTACACCTTC.

The rearrangement uses TRBV14 and TRBJ2-3; maybe TRBD1 (5 bases). The CDR3 has 13 amino acids. Germline V gives CDR1 SGHDN, CDR2 FVKESK. V lost 6 bases to trimming and J lost 9 bases, with 16 bases between them. CDR3 DNA sequence: TGTGCCAGCAGTTTAGGGGCAGATCGAACGCAGTATTTT. Its protein is CASSLGADRTQYF.

This rearrangement joins TRBV14 to TRBJ1-1; a weak D match, TRBD1 (5 bases). Trimming removed 2 bases from V and 7 bases from J, with 8 bases in between. The germline CDR1 and CDR2 sequences are SGHDN and FVKESK. CDR3 length: 12 residues. CDR3 residues: CASSQWGFEAFF. The DNA of the CDR3 is TGTGCCAGCAGCCAATGGGGCTTTGAAGCTTTCTTT.

The V and J genes are TRBV5-1 and TRBJ2-7, with 9 bases lining up with TRBD1. V was pared by 4 bases and J by 5 bases, with 10 bases of the junction left unmatched. CDR1 is SGHRS, CDR2 YFSETQ, per germline. The CDR3 spans 15 residues. This CDR3 reads CASSPGTGHGNEQYF. CDR3 sequence (DNA): TGCGCCAGCAGCCCAGGGACAGGGCACGGGAACGAGCAGTACTTC.

The chain has TRBV6-5 and TRBJ2-2; 11 positions agree with TRBD2. The J segment lost 8 bases and the V segment lost 4 bases, leaving 3 bases of the junction unmatched. The CDR3 loop spans 14 amino acids. Germline V CDR1 and CDR2: MNHEY, SVGAGI. The CDR3 DNA reads TGTGCCAGCAGTTTACTAGCGGGGGATGGGGAGCTGTTTTTT. Translating gives CASSLLAGDGELFF.

This sequence joins TRBV3-1 (or the pseudogene TRBV3-2) and TRBJ2-3; TRBD1 might be the D (6 bases). This CDR3 spans 15 amino acids. Between the trimmed V and J ends, which lost 3 bases and 6 bases, there was a span of 16 bases. CDR1 is LGHDT and CDR2 is YNNKEL in the germline V gene (reference sequence). The CDR3 nucleotides read TGTGCCAGCAGCCAGTGGGGGCGGCCGCGGGATACGCAGTATTTT. Translating gives CASSQWGRPRDTQYF.

The rearrangement uses TRBV5-8 and TRBJ1-6; no reliable D call. V was shortened by 4 bases and J by 9 bases, with 8 bases between the two germline ends. The CDR3 is made up of 12 amino acids. Per the germline V gene, CDR1 is SGHTS and CDR2 is YDEGEE. The CDR3 loop is CASSGGGSPLHF. The CDR3 region has the DNA TGTGCCAGCAGCGGAGGAGGTTCACCCCTCCACTTT.

The V and J genes are TRBV2 and TRBJ2-1, with D possibly being TRBD1 (5 bases). There are 13 residues in the CDR3. Trimming took 6 bases from V and 6 from J, leaving 12 bases between them. Germline V gene lookup returns CDR1 SNHLY and CDR2 FYNNEI. The CDR3 bases are TGTGCCAGCAGGCGGACAAGGAGCAATGAGCAGTTCTTC. Translated, it gives CASRRTRSNEQFF. Drawing the rest from reference TRBV2 and TRBJ2-1, the complete variable domain is EPEVTQTPSHQVTQMGQEVILRCVPISNHLYFYWYRQILGQKVEFLVSFYNNEISEKSEIFDDQFSVERPDGSNFTLKIRSTKLEDSAMYFCASRRTRSNEQFFGPGTRLTVL.

V gene TRBV7-2 combines with J gene TRBJ1-6; 11 nucleotides line up with TRBD1. With 2 bases clipped from V and 9 bases from J, the junction kept 9 bases outside the gene matches. Germline V gene sequence: CDR1 SGHTA, CDR2 FQGNSA. The CDR3 loop spans 17 amino acids. The CDR3 nucleotides are TGTGCCAGCAGCTTAATTGGGACCGGGACAGGGGGTTCACCCCTCCACTTT. As protein: CASSLIGTGTGGSPLHF.

The chain uses TRBV29-1 and TRBJ1-4; D is possibly TRBD1 (5 bases). The V gene lost 8 bases and the J gene lost 8 bases, with 15 bases spanning the gap. CDR3 size: 12 residues. CDR1 is SQVTM and CDR2 is ANQGSEA in the germline V gene. CDR3 loop: CSTYRPGEKLFF. The DNA for the CDR3 is TGCAGCACCTATAGACCAGGGGAAAAACTGTTTTTT.

This clone was detected only once. V gene TRBV19 combines with J gene TRBJ1-5; D might be TRBD1 (6 bases). The length of the CDR3 is 14 residues. The ends were cut back, 6 bases at V and 0 bases at J, with 9 bases in the middle. CDR1 and CDR2 from the germline V gene are LNHDA and SQIVND (reference sequence). CDR3 in DNA: TGTGCCAGTAGACCGACAGGTAGCAATCAGCCCCAGCATTTT. Encoded protein: CASRPTGSNQPQHF.

This clone was detected only a few times. The chain is built from TRBV6-2 or TRBV6-3 and TRBJ1-2; no firm D call. This CDR3 spans 15 amino acids. The germline V gene has CDR1 MNHEY and CDR2 SVGEGT. Trimming stripped 5 bases from V and 8 bases from J, with 21 bases between. The CDR3 bases are TGTGCCAGCAGTCCACGAACAGTCCTCTTAGAGGGCTACACCTTC. It is translated as CASSPRTVLLEGYTF.

This rearrangement joins TRBV5-5 to TRBJ2-2; 9 bases align to TRBD1. Germline V lookup: CDR1 SGHKS, CDR2 YYEKEE (reference sequence). The CDR3 is 17 amino acids. The V segment lost 4 bases and the J segment 6 bases; nucleotides outside the gene matches: 13. CDR3 DNA: TGTGCCAGCAGCGAAGGGGACAGGGATTGGAGAGCCGGGGAGCTGTTTTTT. Its translation: CASSEGDRDWRAGELFF.

The chain employs TRBV30 and TRBJ2-3; 10 bases fit TRBD2. V lost 5 bases, J lost 0 bases, and 8 bases stayed unmatched. Germline V gene lookup returns CDR1 GTSNPN and CDR2 SVGIG (reference sequence). CDR3 length: 16 residues. CDR3 bases: TGTGCCTGGTACTTACCGGGACTAGCGAGCACAGATACGCAGTATTTT. It is translated as CAWYLPGLASTDTQYF.

The rearrangement links TRBV6-2 or TRBV6-3 to TRBJ1-2; TRBD1 is a possible D gene (6 bases). Germline CDR1 is MNHEY and CDR2 is SVGEGT. Trimming removed 5 bases at V and 4 bases at J, with 14 bases between. The CDR3 has 14 amino acids. CDR3 sequence (DNA): TGTGCCAGCAGTCGGACAGTTATGATCTATGGCTACACCTTC. This gives the protein CASSRTVMIYGYTF.

In this sample, this clone turned up once. This rearrangement joins TRBV5-4 to TRBJ1-1; D is undetermined. Germline V gives CDR1 SGHNT, CDR2 YYREEE (reference sequence). The CDR3 runs 15 residues. Trimming removed 0 bases from V and 0 bases from J, with 9 bases in between. CDR3 bases: TGTGCCAGCAGCTTGGACAGCTCCATGAACACTGAAGCTTTCTTT. Translating it yields CASSLDSSMNTEAFF.

The V call is TRBV7-2, the J call TRBJ2-3; 12 bases are a match to TRBD2. CDR1 and CDR2 (germline): SGHTA, FQGNSA. The CDR3 has 15 amino acids. The V gene end was trimmed by 5 bases and the J gene end by 8 bases; junction bases not matched to a gene: 8. The CDR3 protein is CASSLSSGGAGTQYF. The DNA for the CDR3 is TGTGCCAGCAGCCTTTCTAGCGGGGGGGCCGGTACGCAGTATTTT.

This chain links TRBV7-2 with TRBJ2-3; 9 bases are a match to TRBD1. Germline lookup yields CDR1 SGHTA and CDR2 FQGNSA. The CDR3 loop spans 17 amino acids. Unmatched junction bases numbered 10, after V lost 5 bases and J lost 1 base. The CDR3 protein is CASSAGQGLFGTDTQYF. CDR3 coding DNA: TGTGCCAGCAGCGCGGGACAGGGTTTGTTCGGCACAGATACGCAGTATTTT.